Below, 27 T cell receptor beta chains from the same sample are listed, as sequenced in a study of CD8 T cells in Susac syndrome. RNA was extracted with the RNeasy kit, and a quantity of about 0.45 to 1 ug was reverse transcribed using random hexamers. Via MiXCR, TCRdb re-called the immunoSEQ multiplex PCR reads, giving one row per CDR3 protein. This sample has approximately 300,000 distinct CDR3 sequences, with about nine tenths found just once. Input material: CD8+ T cells from PBMCs. The receptors stem from a human donor with multiple sclerosis.

Only one count was recorded for this clonotype. This sequence joins TRBV28 and TRBJ1-1; D gene uncertain. V lost 1 base, J lost 3 bases, and 9 bases lay in between. Germline V lookup: CDR1 MDHEN, CDR2 SYDVKM. This CDR3 is 14 amino acids long. CDR3 residues: CASSLSGVDTEAFF. The CDR3, as DNA: TGTGCCAGCAGTTTATCCGGGGTGGACACTGAAGCTTTCTTT.

The chain has TRBV25-1 and TRBJ2-1; D gene ambiguous. The CDR3 totals 11 residues. V was shortened by 2 bases and J by 8 bases, with 4 bases between the two germline ends. Germline V gives CDR1 MGHDK, CDR2 SYGVNS. The CDR3 protein is CASSEVHEQFF. The CDR3 coding sequence is TGTGCCAGCAGTGAAGTCCATGAGCAGTTCTTC.

This sequence joins TRBV29-1 and TRBJ2-5, with D unresolved. Germline V gene lookup returns CDR1 SQVTM and CDR2 ANQGSEA. CDR3 length: 14 residues. Trimming shortened V by 3 bases and J by 0 bases, and 11 bases separated the two germline ends. The CDR3: CSVDGSRHQETQYF. The CDR3 DNA reads TGCAGCGTTGATGGGTCGAGACACCAAGAGACCCAGTACTTC.

This rearrangement joins TRBV10-1 to TRBJ2-4; unclear D gene. Trimming took off 0 bases at V and 9 bases at J, with 21 bases between the two ends. The CDR3 runs to 17 residues. Germline-derived CDR1 and CDR2 are WNHNN and SYGVQD (reference sequence). CDR3 in amino acids: CASSESGRLGYRRIQYF. CDR3 coding DNA: TGCGCCAGCAGTGAGTCGGGAAGGCTGGGGTATAGGCGCATTCAGTACTTC.

The rearrangement links TRBV30 to TRBJ1-1; D remains ambiguous. Germline-derived CDR1 and CDR2 are GTSNPN and SVGIG (reference sequence). The CDR3 runs 15 residues. Deletions cut 2 bases from V and 4 bases from J, with 17 bases between. The CDR3 bases are TGTGCCTGGAGTCTTTTGGGATTCGAATCCACTGAAGCTTTCTTT. Protein product: CAWSLLGFESTEAFF.

The chain has TRBV5-6 and TRBJ2-1; TRBD1 matches 8 bases. The junction had 22 bases not matched to a gene; V was cut back by 4 bases and J by 4 bases. The CDR3 runs to 20 residues. Germline lookup yields CDR1 SGHDT and CDR2 YYEEEE. In DNA form, the CDR3 reads TGTGCCAGCAGCCTAAGTCTCGGGACAGGTAAATTTGGGCGGTACAATGAGCAGTTCTTC. Translation gives CASSLSLGTGKFGRYNEQFF.

The chain combines TRBV2 with TRBJ2-1; 12 bases fit TRBD2. Germline-derived CDR1 and CDR2 are SNHLY and FYNNEI. The CDR3 contains 15 residues. Losses at the gene ends were 6 bases for V and 5 bases for J; bases not matched to a gene: 5. CDR3 region: CASRKGLAGNNEQFF. CDR3 coding DNA: TGTGCCAGCAGGAAAGGACTAGCGGGGAACAATGAGCAGTTCTTC.

In this sample, this clonotype turned up a few times. V and J are TRBV25-1 and TRBJ2-7; TRBD2 agrees at 11 bases. J gave up 0 bases and V 4 bases, and 8 bases lay outside the gene matches. The CDR3 contains 17 residues. Germline CDR1 MGHDK, CDR2 SYGVNS. The chain's CDR3 is CASSVGTSGGSSYEQYF. As DNA, the CDR3 is TGTGCCAGCAGTGTCGGGACTAGCGGAGGGAGCTCCTACGAGCAGTACTTC.

The chain is built from TRBV7-3 and TRBJ1-2; TRBD1 agrees at 10 bases. Per the germline V gene, CDR1 is SGHTA and CDR2 is FQGTGA. The CDR3 contains 15 residues. V shed 5 bases, J shed 7 bases, and the junction held 10 bases outside the gene matches. CDR3 loop: CASSPGTGAATGYTF. As DNA, the CDR3 is TGTGCCAGCAGCCCTGGGACAGGGGCGGCTACTGGCTACACCTTC.

The chain carries TRBV20-1 and TRBJ2-1, with 14 bases fitting TRBD2. This CDR3 has 18 residues. Germline V gene lookup returns CDR1 DFQATT and CDR2 SNEGSKA (reference sequence). The J segment lost 8 bases and the V segment lost 3 bases, leaving 15 bases of the junction unmatched. This chain's CDR3 is CSARMLTSGRAKVHEQFF. The DNA of the CDR3 is TGCAGTGCTAGGATGCTGACTAGCGGGAGGGCAAAGGTCCATGAGCAGTTCTTC.

The table lists this clonotype with a few counts. CDR3 sequence (DNA): TGTGCCAGCAGTTTCGGTGAATCCTACGAGCAGTACTTC. It specifies CASSFGESYEQYF. The chain employs TRBV27 and TRBJ2-7; D gene ambiguous. Germline CDR1 MNHEY, CDR2 SMNVEV (reference sequence). V was pared by 3 bases and J by 1 base, with 7 bases between. CDR3 length: 13 amino acids.

The V call is TRBV7-9, the J call TRBJ2-5; 11 bases fit TRBD2. The J segment lost 5 bases and the V segment lost 1 base, leaving 12 bases of the junction unmatched. CDR3 length: 18 amino acids. Per germline, CDR1 SEHNR and CDR2 FQNEAQ (reference sequence). DNA for the CDR3: TGTGCCAGCAGCTTAGTGGGACTAGCGGCCGGAACGAGGGAGACCCAGTACTTC. Translated, it gives CASSLVGLAAGTRETQYF.

The chain recombines TRBV7-9 with TRBJ1-4; D is perhaps TRBD1 (5 bases). Per germline, CDR1 SEHNR and CDR2 FQNEAQ (reference sequence). This CDR3 spans 14 amino acids. V was shortened by 3 bases and J by 8 bases, with 13 bases between the two germline ends. The CDR3 DNA reads TGTGCCAGCAGCTTTCCCCGGGGGGACGAAAAACTGTTTTTT. It translates to CASSFPRGDEKLFF.

The chain links TRBV4-1 to TRBJ2-7; TRBD1 matches 8 bases. V lost 0 bases to trimming and J lost 6 bases; unmatched junction nucleotides: 7. The CDR3 consists of 15 residues. In germline, CDR1 is MGHRA, CDR2 YSYEKL. The CDR3 DNA sequence: TGCGCCAGCAGCCAAGATGGCGCAGGGGGCTCCGAGCAGTACTTC. Translating gives CASSQDGAGGSEQYF.

The chain links TRBV19 to TRBJ2-1, with 8 bases aligning to TRBD1. This CDR3 has 15 residues. The germline V gene encodes CDR1 LNHDA and CDR2 SQIVND (reference sequence). V lost 7 bases to trimming and J lost 8 bases; unmatched junction nucleotides: 13. The CDR3: CASIRDRGGFYEQFF. As DNA, the CDR3 is TGTGCCAGTATTCGCGACAGGGGTGGATTCTATGAGCAGTTCTTC.

The rearrangement uses TRBV4-3 and TRBJ1-2, with a weak D call TRBD1 (5 bases). CDR1 is LGHNA, CDR2 YSLEER, per germline. The CDR3 contains 15 residues. Trimming shortened V by 1 base and J by 6 bases, and 15 bases separated the two germline ends. This CDR3 is CASSQATFWGDGYTF. DNA of the CDR3: TGCGCCAGCAGCCAAGCTACGTTTTGGGGGGATGGCTACACCTTC.

A few counts support this clonotype. Mismatch with germline at one junction end may stem from a read error. The chain carries TRBV29-1 and TRBJ2-2, with D perhaps matching TRBD2 (5 bases). Germline V lookup: CDR1 SQVTM, CDR2 ANQGSEA. The CDR3 totals 14 residues. This CDR3 reads CSVERRSNTGELFF. In nucleotides, the CDR3 is TGCAGCGTTGAACGGAGATCAAACACCGGGGAGCTTTTTTTT.

The rearrangement joins TRBV2 to TRBJ2-2, with D perhaps TRBD2 (6 bases). Trimming removed 7 bases at V and 3 bases at J, with 15 bases between. The germline V gene has CDR1 SNHLY and CDR2 FYNNEI. This CDR3 comprises 15 residues. In DNA form, the CDR3 reads TGTGCCAGCATCCCAAGTGGGGGGTACACCGGGGAGCTGTTTTTT. As protein: CASIPSGGYTGELFF.

The chain couples TRBV15 to TRBJ2-1; 13 nucleotides match TRBD2. Per germline, CDR1 LNHNV and CDR2 YYDKDF (reference sequence). The CDR3 totals 15 residues. V shed 6 bases and J 7 bases; nucleotides not matched to a gene: 6. CDR3 protein: CATSPGLAGSNEQFF. CDR3 nucleotides: TGTGCCACCAGTCCGGGACTAGCGGGAAGTAATGAGCAGTTCTTC.

The rearrangement joins TRBV4-1 to TRBJ2-3; 9 bases match TRBD2. V shed 4 bases, J shed 6 bases, and the junction held 8 bases outside the gene matches. The CDR3 covers 15 residues. Germline V gene data show CDR1 as MGHRA and CDR2 as YSYEKL. This CDR3 is CASSLLAGPGDTQYF. The DNA for the CDR3 is TGCGCCAGCAGCCTCCTAGCGGGGCCGGGGGATACGCAGTATTTT.

This clonotype was counted once. The rearrangement uses TRBV12-3 or TRBV12-4 and TRBJ1-4; 7 bases match TRBD1. V dropped 3 bases and J dropped 5; count of bases not matched to a gene: 9. The CDR3 covers 16 residues. In DNA form, the CDR3 reads TGTGCCAGCAGTTTGGCTCGGACAGGCCTCAATGAAAAACTGTTTTTT. Its protein product is CASSLARTGLNEKLFF.

V gene TRBV25-1 combines with J gene TRBJ1-2; D perhaps matches TRBD1 (6 bases). This CDR3 region has 15 residues. The V gene's germline CDR1 is MGHDK and CDR2 SYGVNS. Trimming shortened V by 4 bases and J by 3 bases, and 15 bases separated the two germline ends. CDR3 bases: TGTGCCAGCAGTGCTGGACAGTCGCAGTACTATGGCTACACCTTC. Protein sequence: CASSAGQSQYYGYTF.

The V gene is TRBV5-1, the J gene TRBJ1-1; tentatively, D is TRBD1 (5 bases). Looked up from germline, CDR1 is SGHRS and CDR2 is YFSETQ. V lost 3 bases, J lost 2 bases, and 8 bases lay in between. CDR3 length: 13 amino acids. CDR3 sequence reads: CASSWGTNTEAFF. The CDR3 DNA is TGCGCCAGCAGCTGGGGGACCAACACTGAAGCTTTCTTT. The whole variable domain, filled in from reference TRBV5-1 and TRBJ1-1, reads KAGVTQTPRYLIKTRGQQVTLSCSPISGHRSVSWYQQTPGQGLQFLFEYFSETQRNKGNFPGRFSGRQFSNSRSEMNVSTLELGDSALYLCASSWGTNTEAFFGQGTRLTVV.

The chain couples TRBV2 to TRBJ2-1; TRBD2 agrees at 13 bases. The V gene end was trimmed by 6 bases and the J gene end by 5 bases; junction bases not matched to a gene: 4. Germline CDR1 and CDR2: SNHLY and FYNNEI. This CDR3 is built from 15 residues. In DNA form, the CDR3 reads TGTGCCAGCAGCGGACTAGCGGGGGACAACAATGAGCAGTTCTTC. Protein product: CASSGLAGDNNEQFF.

The chain joins TRBV28 to TRBJ2-3; 13 bases agree with TRBD2. After removal of 5 bases from V and 6 bases from J, the junction contained 11 bases not matched to a gene. Per the germline V gene, CDR1 is MDHEN and CDR2 is SYDVKM. CDR3 size: 17 residues. The DNA of the CDR3 is TGTGCCAGCAGTCCCCTCCCACTAGCGGGAGGGGGGGATACGCAGTATTTT. The encoded protein is CASSPLPLAGGGDTQYF.

The rearrangement links TRBV27 to TRBJ2-7, with D unresolved. Germline V gene lookup returns CDR1 MNHEY and CDR2 SMNVEV (reference sequence). Trimming removed 7 bases from V and 4 bases from J, with 14 bases in between. The CDR3 is made up of 13 amino acids. The CDR3 here is CASNPGSSYEQYF. The CDR3 bases are TGTGCCAGCAACCCGGGCTCCTCGTACGAGCAGTACTTC.

The chain couples TRBV7-9 to TRBJ1-1, with no clear D. The germline V gene encodes CDR1 SEHNR and CDR2 FQNEAQ (reference sequence). Trimming took 4 bases from V and 6 from J, leaving 12 bases between them. CDR3 length: 13 amino acids. Here the CDR3 reads CASSSAPAPEAFF. CDR3 DNA sequence: TGTGCCAGCAGCTCTGCCCCAGCCCCTGAAGCTTTCTTT.